This T cell receptor beta chain is from a study of blood T cell repertoires in COVID-19. As for the study in general: Some COVID-19 samples were acute and others convalescent; all came from the United States, Italy and Spain. T cells, B-cell-depleted T cells, or PBMCs supplied cDNA or gDNA.

Trimming left V 1 base short and J 4 bases short, with 14 bases between. Looked up from germline, CDR1 is MNHNS and CDR2 is SASEGT. This CDR3 contains 16 residues. Original processing notes: Estimation of nucleated cell counts relied on the amplification of reference gene primers. Sequenced by immunoSEQ multiplex PCR; TCRdb stores in-frame clones only, minus some. D and trimming were read from the DNA, whereas the V and J calls and clone size are those reported in that table. The table includes 140,000 to 150,000 clones, roughly 82% detected once. This receptor was taken from a human donor in a cohort sampled during active COVID-19. The rearrangement links TRBV6-1 to TRBJ1-3; no definite D call. Sequencing was performed on peripheral blood. The CDR3 coding sequence is TGTGCCAGCAGTGAAGAAGTTGCGGGCATGGGAAACACCATATATTTT. This gives the protein CASSEEVAGMGNTIYF.